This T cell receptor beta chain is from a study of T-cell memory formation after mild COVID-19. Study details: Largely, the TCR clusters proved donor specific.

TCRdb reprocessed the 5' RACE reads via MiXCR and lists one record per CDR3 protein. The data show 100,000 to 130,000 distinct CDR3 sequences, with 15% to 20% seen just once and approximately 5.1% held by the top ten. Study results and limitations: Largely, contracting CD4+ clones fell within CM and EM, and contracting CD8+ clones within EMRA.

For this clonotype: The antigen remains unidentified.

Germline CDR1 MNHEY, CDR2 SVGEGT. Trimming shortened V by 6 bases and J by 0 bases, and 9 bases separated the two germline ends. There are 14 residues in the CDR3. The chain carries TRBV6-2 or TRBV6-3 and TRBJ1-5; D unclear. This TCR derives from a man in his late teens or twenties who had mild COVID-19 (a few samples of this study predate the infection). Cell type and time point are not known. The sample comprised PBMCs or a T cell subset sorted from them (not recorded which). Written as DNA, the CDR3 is TGTGCCAGCAGCGGGTGGCATAGCAATCAGCCCCAGCATTTT. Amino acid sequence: CASSGWHSNQPQHF.